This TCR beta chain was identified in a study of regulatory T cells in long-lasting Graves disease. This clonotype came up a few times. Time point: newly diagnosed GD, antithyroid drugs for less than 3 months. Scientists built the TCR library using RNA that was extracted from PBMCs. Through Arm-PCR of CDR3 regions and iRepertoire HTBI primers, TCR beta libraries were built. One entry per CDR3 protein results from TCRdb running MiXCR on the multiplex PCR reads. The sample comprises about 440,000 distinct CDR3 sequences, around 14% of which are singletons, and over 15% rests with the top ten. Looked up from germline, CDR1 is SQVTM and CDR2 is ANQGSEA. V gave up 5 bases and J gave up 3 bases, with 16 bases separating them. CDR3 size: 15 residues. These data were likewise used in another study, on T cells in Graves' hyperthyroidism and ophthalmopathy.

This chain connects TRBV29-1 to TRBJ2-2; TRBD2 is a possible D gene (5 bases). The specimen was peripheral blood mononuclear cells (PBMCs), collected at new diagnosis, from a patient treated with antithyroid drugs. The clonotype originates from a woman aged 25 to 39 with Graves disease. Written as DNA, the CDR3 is TGCAGCGTTCGGCCACAAGCGGTCGACACCGGGGAGCTGTTTTTT. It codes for CSVRPQAVDTGELFF.